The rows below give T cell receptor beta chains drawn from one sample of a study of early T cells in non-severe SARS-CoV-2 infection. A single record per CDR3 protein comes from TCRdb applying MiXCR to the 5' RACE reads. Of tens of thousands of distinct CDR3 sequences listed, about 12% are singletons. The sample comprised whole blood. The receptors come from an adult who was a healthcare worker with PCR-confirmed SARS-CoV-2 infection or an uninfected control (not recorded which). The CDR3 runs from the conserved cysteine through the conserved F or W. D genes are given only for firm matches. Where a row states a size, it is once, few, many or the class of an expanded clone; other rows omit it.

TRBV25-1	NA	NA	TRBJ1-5	CASSESGPNQPQHF	TGTGCCAGCAGTGAATCAGGGCCCAATCAGCCCCAGCATTTT
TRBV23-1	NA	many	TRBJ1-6	CASSQSDRRLGNSPLHF	TGCGCCAGCAGTCAATCCGACAGGAGGCTGGGTAATTCACCCCTCCACTTT
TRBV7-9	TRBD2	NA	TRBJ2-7	CASSFSGTVDEQYF	TGTGCCAGCAGCTTTAGCGGGACCGTCGACGAGCAGTACTTC
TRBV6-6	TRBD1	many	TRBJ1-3	CASSPSAGGSGNTIYF	TGTGCCAGCAGCCCGTCCGCAGGGGGCTCTGGAAACACCATATATTTT
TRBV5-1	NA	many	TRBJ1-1	CASSRSTGSTEAFF	TGCGCCAGCAGCCGGAGTACAGGCAGCACTGAAGCTTTCTTT
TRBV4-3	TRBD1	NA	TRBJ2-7	CASSQDRDSRYEQYF	TGCGCCAGCAGCCAAGATCGGGACAGCCGGTACGAGCAGTACTTC
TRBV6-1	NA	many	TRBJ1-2	CASSEEGRQGSYGYTF	TGTGCCAGCAGTGAAGAGGGCAGGCAGGGAAGCTATGGCTACACCTTC
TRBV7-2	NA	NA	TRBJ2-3	CASSSEGSAFDTQYF	TGTGCCAGCAGCTCGGAGGGCTCCGCCTTCGATACGCAGTATTTT
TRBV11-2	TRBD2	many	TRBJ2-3	CASSSLAGGRDTQYF	TGTGCCAGCAGCTCACTAGCGGGGGGGAGAGATACGCAGTATTTT
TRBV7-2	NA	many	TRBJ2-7	CASSIRTAKYEQYF	TGTGCCAGCAGCATCCGGACAGCCAAATACGAGCAGTACTTC
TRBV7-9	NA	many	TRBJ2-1	CASSLGIQKQFF	TGTGCCAGCAGCTTAGGGATTCAGAAGCAGTTCTTC
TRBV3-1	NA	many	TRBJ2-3	CASSQELGETDTQYF	TGTGCCAGCAGCCAAGAACTTGGGGAAACAGATACGCAGTATTTT
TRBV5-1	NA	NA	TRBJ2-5	CASSFQSLYQETQYF	TGCGCCAGCAGCTTTCAGTCCTTGTACCAAGAGACCCAGTACTTC
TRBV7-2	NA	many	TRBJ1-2	CASSLVSSNYGYTF	TGTGCCAGCAGCTTAGTCAGTTCTAACTATGGCTACACCTTC
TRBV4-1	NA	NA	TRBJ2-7	CASSQVGRDHEQYF	TGCGCCAGCAGCCAAGTAGGCAGGGACCACGAGCAGTACTTC
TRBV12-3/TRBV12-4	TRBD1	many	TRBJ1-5	CASSLDRDGPQHF	TGTGCCAGCAGTCTCGACAGGGACGGGCCCCAGCATTTT
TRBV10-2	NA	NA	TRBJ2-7	CASSELGQAYEQYF	TGCGCCAGCAGTGAGTTAGGCCAGGCCTACGAGCAGTACTTC
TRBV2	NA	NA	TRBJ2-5	CASSDSRYQETQYF	TGTGCCAGCAGTGACTCTCGGTACCAAGAGACCCAGTACTTC
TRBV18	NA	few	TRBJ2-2	CASSPPSVFSTGELFF	TGTGCCAGCTCACCACCTTCAGTATTTTCCACCGGGGAGCTGTTTTTT
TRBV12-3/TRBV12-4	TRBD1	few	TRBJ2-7	CASRPSGQTYEQYF	TGTGCCAGCAGACCCTCGGGACAGACCTACGAGCAGTACTTC
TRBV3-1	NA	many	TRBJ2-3	CASSQVKDTQYF	TGTGCCAGCAGCCAAGTGAAAGATACGCAGTATTTT
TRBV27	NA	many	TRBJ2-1	CASSLLGNNEQFF	TGTGCCAGCAGTTTATTGGGGAACAATGAGCAGTTCTTC
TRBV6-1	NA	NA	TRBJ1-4	CASSAGDWEKLFF	TGTGCCAGCAGTGCGGGGGACTGGGAAAAACTGTTTTTT
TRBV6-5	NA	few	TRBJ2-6	CASSTGSSNSGANVLTF	TGTGCCAGCAGTACGGGGTCATCCAACTCTGGGGCCAACGTCCTGACTTTC
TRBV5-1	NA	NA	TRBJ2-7	CASSPPVSYEQYF	TGCGCCAGCAGCCCCCCTGTCTCCTACGAGCAGTACTTC
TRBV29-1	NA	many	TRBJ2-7	CSVEREYEQYF	TGCAGCGTTGAAAGGGAGTACGAGCAGTACTTC
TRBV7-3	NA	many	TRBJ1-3	CASSSEDARSGNTIYF	TGTGCCAGCAGCTCTGAGGACGCCCGCTCTGGAAACACCATATATTTT
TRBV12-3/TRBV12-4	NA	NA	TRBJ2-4	CASSLSGGGNIQYF	TGTGCCAGCAGTTTATCGGGGGGCGGAAACATTCAGTACTTC
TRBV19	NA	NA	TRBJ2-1	CASSIDSGPGDEQFF	TGTGCCAGTAGTATAGACTCGGGACCTGGCGATGAGCAGTTCTTC
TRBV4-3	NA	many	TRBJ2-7	CASSQGLAPWGEQYF	TGCGCCAGCAGCCAAGGACTGGCCCCATGGGGCGAGCAGTACTTC
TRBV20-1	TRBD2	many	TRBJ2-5	CSAGTSGGQETQYF	TGCAGTGCTGGGACTAGCGGGGGACAAGAGACCCAGTACTTC
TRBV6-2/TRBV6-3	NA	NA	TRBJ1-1	CASTSSPGLTEAFF	TGTGCCAGCACCTCGTCACCAGGGCTCACTGAAGCTTTCTTT
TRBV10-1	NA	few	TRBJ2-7	CASSEGTATYEQYF	TGCGCCAGCAGTGAAGGGACTGCAACCTACGAGCAGTACTTC
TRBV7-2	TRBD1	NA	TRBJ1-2	CASSYGQAGGGYTF	TGTGCCAGCAGCTACGGACAGGCCGGGGGCGGCTACACCTTC
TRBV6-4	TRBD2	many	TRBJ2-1	CASSDRGAGDEQFF	TGTGCCAGCAGTGACAGGGGCGCGGGAGATGAGCAGTTCTTC
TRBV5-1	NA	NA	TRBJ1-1	CASSPVGGRTEAFF	TGCGCCAGCAGCCCGGTTGGGGGTAGGACTGAAGCTTTCTTT
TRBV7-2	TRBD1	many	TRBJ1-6	CASSIRQGAPNSPLHF	TGTGCCAGCAGTATCCGACAGGGGGCCCCGAATTCACCCCTCCACTTT
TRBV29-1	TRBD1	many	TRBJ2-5	CSAYRGQETQYF	TGCAGCGCCTACAGGGGCCAAGAGACCCAGTACTTC
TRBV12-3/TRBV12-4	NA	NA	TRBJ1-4	CASSFGEKLFF	TGTGCCAGCAGTTTCGGGGAAAAACTGTTTTTT
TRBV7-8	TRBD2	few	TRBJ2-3	CASSYGLAGATDTQYF	TGTGCCAGCAGCTACGGACTAGCGGGGGCCACAGATACGCAGTATTTT
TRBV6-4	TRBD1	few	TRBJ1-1	CASKGTAGLNTEAFF	TGTGCCAGCAAGGGGACAGCGGGGTTGAACACTGAAGCTTTCTTT
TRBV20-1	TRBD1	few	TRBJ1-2	CSAPDRSPYGYTF	TGCAGTGCCCCGGACAGGTCGCCGTATGGCTACACCTTC
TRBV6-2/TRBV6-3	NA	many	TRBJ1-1	CASSFLGGKNTEAFF	TGTGCCAGCAGTTTTTTGGGAGGAAAGAACACTGAAGCTTTCTTT
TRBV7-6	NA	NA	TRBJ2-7	CVSSLALRGHEQYF	TGTGTCAGCAGCTTAGCGCTCAGGGGACACGAGCAGTACTTC
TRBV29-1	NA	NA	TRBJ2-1	CSVAGHPYNEQFF	TGCAGCGTTGCAGGGCATCCTTACAATGAGCAGTTCTTC
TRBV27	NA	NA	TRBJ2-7	CASSLFGDYSPSYEQYF	TGTGCCAGCAGTTTATTTGGAGACTATTCTCCTTCCTACGAGCAGTACTTC
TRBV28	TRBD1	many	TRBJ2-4	CASSSPWDREKNIQYF	TGTGCCAGCAGTTCACCGTGGGACAGGGAAAAAAACATTCAGTACTTC
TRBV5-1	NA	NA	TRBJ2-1	CASSLVPSLSYNEQFF	TGCGCCAGCAGCTTGGTACCCTCCCTTTCCTACAATGAGCAGTTCTTC
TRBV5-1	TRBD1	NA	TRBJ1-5	CASSMGQGDQPQHF	TGCGCCAGCAGCATGGGACAGGGCGATCAGCCCCAGCATTTT
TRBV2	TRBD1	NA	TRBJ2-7	CASTPGTGNYEQYF	TGTGCCAGCACTCCCGGGACAGGCAACTACGAGCAGTACTTC
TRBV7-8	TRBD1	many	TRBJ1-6	CASRPTGSSPLHF	TGTGCCAGCAGGCCGACAGGGAGTTCACCCCTCCACTTT
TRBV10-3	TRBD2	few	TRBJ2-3	CAIRGTSVSTDTQYF	TGTGCCATCAGGGGGACTAGCGTGAGCACAGATACGCAGTATTTT
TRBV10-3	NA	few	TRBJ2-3	CAIRPGGPQDTQYF	TGTGCCATCAGACCCGGGGGCCCTCAAGATACGCAGTATTTT